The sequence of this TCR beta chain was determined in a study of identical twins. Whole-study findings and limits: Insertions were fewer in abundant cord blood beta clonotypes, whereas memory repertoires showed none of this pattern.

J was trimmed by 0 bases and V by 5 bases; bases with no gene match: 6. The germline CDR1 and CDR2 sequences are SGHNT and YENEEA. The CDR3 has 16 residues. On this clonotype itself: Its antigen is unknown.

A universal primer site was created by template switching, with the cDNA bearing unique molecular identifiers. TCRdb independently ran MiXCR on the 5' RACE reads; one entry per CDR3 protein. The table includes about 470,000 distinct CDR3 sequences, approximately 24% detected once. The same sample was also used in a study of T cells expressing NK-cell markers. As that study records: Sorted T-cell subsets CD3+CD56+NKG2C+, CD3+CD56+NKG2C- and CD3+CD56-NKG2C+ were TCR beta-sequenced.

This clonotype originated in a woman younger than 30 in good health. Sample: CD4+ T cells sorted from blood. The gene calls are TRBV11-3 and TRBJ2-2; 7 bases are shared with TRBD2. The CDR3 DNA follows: TGTGCCAGCAGCCCCAACAGCGGGACGAACACCGGGGAGCTGTTTTTT. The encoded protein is CASSPNSGTNTGELFF.